One and the same sample provided the 17 T cell receptor beta chains below, sequenced in a study of post-analysis software for immune sequencing data. Antigen specificity for these receptors is unknown. Tagging with unique molecular identifiers was a feature of the TCR beta cDNA libraries. Using its own MiXCR run on the PCR reads, TCRdb lists one record per CDR3 protein. Here the sample spans under 900,000 distinct CDR3 sequences, under 70% being singletons. Overall study results and limits: Patients showed TRBV5-6, TRBV5-1 and TRBV20-1 among roughly five TRBV segments more frequent than in controls.

Sample: blood. These receptors were taken from a girl aged 5-17 years with multiple sclerosis.

This clonotype was seen only a few times. The chain employs TRBV3-1 and TRBJ2-5; 9 nucleotides align to TRBD2. This CDR3 contains 17 residues. The J segment lost 2 bases and the V segment lost 0 bases, leaving 7 bases of the junction unmatched. Germline V gives CDR1 LGHDT, CDR2 YNNKEL (reference sequence). Here the CDR3 DNA reads TGTGCCAGCAGCCAAGAACGGCTAGCGGGACGGCAAGAGACCCAGTACTTC. Protein sequence: CASSQERLAGRQETQYF.

The J gene is TRBJ2-4, the V gene TRBV13, with 8 bases lining up with TRBD1. The CDR3 consists of 15 residues. The J segment lost 4 bases and the V segment lost 4 bases, leaving 6 bases of the junction unmatched. Germline CDR1 reads PRHDT; CDR2 reads FYEKMQ (reference sequence). This CDR3 is CASSSRGTGKNIQYF. For the CDR3, the DNA is TGTGCCAGCAGCTCACGGGGGACAGGAAAAAACATTCAGTACTTC. The full variable domain, in which reference TRBV13 and TRBJ2-4 provide the parts outside the CDR3, is AAGVIQSPRHLIKEKRETATLKCYPIPRHDTVYWYQQGPGQDPQFLISFYEKMQSDKGSIPDRFSAQQFSDYHSELNMSSLELGDSALYFCASSSRGTGKNIQYFGAGTRLSVL.

The V and J genes are TRBV6-6 and TRBJ1-4; TRBD1 matches 7 bases. Per the germline V gene, CDR1 is MNHNY and CDR2 is SVGAGI (reference sequence). CDR3 length equals 16 residues. J was trimmed by 8 bases and V by 2 bases; bases with no gene match: 11. For the CDR3, the DNA is TGTGCCAGCAGTTACCTGTTAGCAGGGGGAGGAGAAAAACTGTTTTTT. The encoded protein is CASSYLLAGGGEKLFF.

This clonotype was found a few times. The chain carries TRBV15 and TRBJ2-3, with D unclear. The germline V and J ends were trimmed by 0 bases and 2 bases, with 6 bases remaining between them. CDR1 LNHNV and CDR2 YYDKDF come from the germline V gene (reference sequence). The CDR3 is 14 amino acids. The CDR3: CATSRDQFTDTQYF. CDR3 in DNA: TGTGCCACCAGCAGAGATCAGTTCACAGATACGCAGTATTTT.

The chain combines TRBV6-6 with TRBJ1-2; 10 nucleotides line up with TRBD1. Looked up from germline, CDR1 is MNHNY and CDR2 is SVGAGI (reference sequence). V lost 5 bases and J lost 4; bases outside the gene matches: 13. The CDR3 has 17 residues. The CDR3 coding sequence is TGTGCCAGCAGTCAGGGGGGACAGGGGAAAATCACCTATGGCTACACCTTC. This gives the protein CASSQGGQGKITYGYTF.

This clonotype was observed a few times. The chain is built from TRBV7-3 and TRBJ2-1, with D perhaps TRBD2 (6 bases). Germline assignment: CDR1 SGHTA and CDR2 FQGTGA. The CDR3 has 16 residues. The V end was cut by 0 bases, the J end by 4 bases, with 13 bases between. The CDR3 coding sequence is TGTGCCAGCAGCTTAACCCGACTAGGGCGATACAATGAGCAGTTCTTC. It is translated as CASSLTRLGRYNEQFF.

The V gene is TRBV19, the J gene TRBJ2-7; D gene unclear. In germline, CDR1 is LNHDA, CDR2 SQIVND (reference sequence). This CDR3 is 15 amino acids long. The germline V and J ends were trimmed by 5 bases and 7 bases, with 21 bases remaining between them. For the CDR3, the DNA is TGTGCCAGTAGTCCGGGCTGGACCTCCCTGGGGGAGCAGTACTTC. Translation gives CASSPGWTSLGEQYF.

The chain is built from TRBV29-1 and TRBJ2-1; 9 positions match TRBD1. Germline-derived CDR1 and CDR2 are SQVTM and ANQGSEA. The CDR3 is made up of 16 amino acids. Trimming removed 6 bases from V and 2 bases from J; junction bases left unmatched: 11. Here the CDR3 reads CSVERKDRGPYNEQFF. The CDR3 DNA reads as TGCAGCGTGGAAAGAAAGGACAGGGGACCCTACAATGAGCAGTTCTTC.

This chain connects TRBV5-4 to TRBJ2-5; D remains ambiguous. This CDR3 has 14 residues. Trimming removed 3 bases at V and 2 bases at J, with 11 bases between. Germline-derived CDR1 and CDR2 are SGHNT and YYREEE (reference sequence). CDR3 region: CASSSSPEQETQYF. The CDR3 nucleotides read TGTGCCAGCAGCTCAAGTCCAGAACAAGAGACCCAGTACTTC.

The gene calls are TRBV5-1 and TRBJ2-7; 13 positions agree with TRBD2. There are 16 residues in the CDR3. Germline V gene lookup returns CDR1 SGHRS and CDR2 YFSETQ. After removal of 4 bases from V and 4 bases from J, the junction contained 8 bases not matched to a gene. CDR3 DNA: TGCGCCAGCAGCCGTGGACTAGCGGGAGCGGTTTACGAGCAGTACTTC. Amino acid sequence: CASSRGLAGAVYEQYF.

The chain combines TRBV5-1 with TRBJ2-5, with D possibly being TRBD2 (6 bases). Germline V gene sequence: CDR1 SGHRS, CDR2 YFSETQ. Trimming left V 0 bases short and J 4 bases short, with 13 bases between. The CDR3 contains 15 residues. CDR3 protein: CASSLETGEVETQYF. Here the CDR3 DNA reads TGCGCCAGCAGCTTGGAGACGGGAGAGGTAGAGACCCAGTACTTC. Together with reference TRBV5-1 and TRBJ2-5, the CDR3 gives the full variable domain: KAGVTQTPRYLIKTRGQQVTLSCSPISGHRSVSWYQQTPGQGLQFLFEYFSETQRNKGNFPGRFSGRQFSNSRSEMNVSTLELGDSALYLCASSLETGEVETQYFGPGTRLLVL.

The chain is built from TRBV4-2 and TRBJ2-5; D remains ambiguous. The CDR3 totals 15 residues. Trimming took 1 base from V and 1 from J, leaving 10 bases between them. Germline assignment: CDR1 LGHNA and CDR2 YNFKEQ. The CDR3 reads CASSQGPVSQETQYF. CDR3 bases: TGTGCCAGCAGCCAAGGACCGGTATCCCAAGAGACCCAGTACTTC.

This clonotype was found a few times. In DNA form, the CDR3 reads TGCGCCAGCAGCTTTAGTGGAGGAGCGGTCCACGAGCAGTACTTC. Amino acids: CASSFSGGAVHEQYF. The chain links TRBV5-1 to TRBJ2-7; maybe TRBD2 (5 bases). V lost 2 bases, J lost 5 bases, and 17 bases lay in between. The CDR3 consists of 15 residues. Germline CDR1 is SGHRS and CDR2 is YFSETQ.

The chain has TRBV11-1 and TRBJ2-1; possible D gene TRBD1, 5 bases. This CDR3 has 11 residues. V was clipped by 6 bases and J by 15 bases, with 15 bases between them. Germline lookup yields CDR1 SGHAT and CDR2 FQDESV (reference sequence). The CDR3 is CASSQGAIGFF. The CDR3 DNA follows: TGTGCCAGCAGTCAAGGGGCAATCGGGTTCTTC. The variable domain in full, with the rest retrieved from reference TRBV11-1 and TRBJ2-1, is EAEVAQSPRYKITEKSQAVAFWCDPISGHATLYWYRQILGQGPELLVQFQDESVVDDSQLPKDRFSAERLKGVDSTLKIQPAELGDSAMYLCASSQGAIGFFGPGTRLTVL.

The J gene is TRBJ2-3, the V gene TRBV7-8, with 11 bases fitting TRBD2. The trim removed 11 bases at V and 7 bases at J, leaving 8 bases unmatched. CDR3 size: 13 residues. Germline lookup yields CDR1 SGHVS and CDR2 FQNEAQ. CDR3 DNA: TGTGCCTCACGGTTAGCGGGAGGGAATACGCAGTATTTT. Translation gives CASRLAGGNTQYF.

The V gene is TRBV7-9, the J gene TRBJ2-7; TRBD2 matches at 12 bases. The J call may be in error: the DNA end matches TRBJ2-5 better. Germline values: CDR1 SEHNR, CDR2 FQNEAQ (reference sequence). The length of the CDR3 is 14 residues. The chain's CDR3 is CASSMTSGGETQYF. CDR3 bases: TGTGCCAGCAGCATGACTAGCGGGGGAGAGACCCAGTACTTC.

This clonotype was seen a handful of times. The CDR3 here is CSVPWTSPTQETQYF. As DNA, the CDR3 is TGCAGCGTTCCGTGGACTAGCCCAACCCAAGAGACCCAGTACTTC. The chain has TRBV29-1 and TRBJ2-5; 8 nucleotides agree with TRBD2. Germline loops: CDR1 SQVTM, CDR2 ANQGSEA. Losses at the gene ends were 5 bases for V and 1 base for J; bases not matched to a gene: 9. This CDR3 spans 15 amino acids.